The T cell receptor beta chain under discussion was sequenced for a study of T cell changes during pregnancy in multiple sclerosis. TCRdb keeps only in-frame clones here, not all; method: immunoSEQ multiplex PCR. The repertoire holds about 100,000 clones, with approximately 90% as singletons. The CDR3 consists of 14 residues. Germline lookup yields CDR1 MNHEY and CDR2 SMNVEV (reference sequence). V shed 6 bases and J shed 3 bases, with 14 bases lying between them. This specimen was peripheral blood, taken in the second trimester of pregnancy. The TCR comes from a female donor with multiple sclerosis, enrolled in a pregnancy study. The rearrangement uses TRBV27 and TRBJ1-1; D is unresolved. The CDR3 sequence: CASSSSGLYTEAFF. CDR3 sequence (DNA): TGTGCCAGCAGCTCCTCGGGATTGTACACTGAAGCTTTCTTT.